The 5 T cell receptor beta chains below were found in one sample sequenced in a study of T-cell reconstitution after alpha-beta-depleted transplantation in children (dated by TCRdb to the mid-2010s). Preparation of the library involved PCR. The instrument given in TCRdb is Illumina HiSeq 2500. To normalize quantification of the TCRbeta repertoire, the TCR libraries were built with molecular barcoding that relied on unique molecular identifiers. TCRdb trimmed public reads at Q25 via fastp, called clones via MiXCR and kept in-frame beta chains. Each entry is one CDR3 protein sequence, shown with its most common DNA and genes. In all, the sample holds about 540,000 distinct CDR3 sequences, and around 17% of those were seen once. The ten biggest clones cover 3.3% of the sample. This material consisted of PBMCs from the stem cell graft donor, taken from the stem cell graft. Every receptor here comes from a human donor who donated a stem cell graft to a child with acute lymphoblastic leukemia.

CDR3 residues: CASSRTSNTEAFF. CDR3 in DNA: TGTGCCAGCAGCCGGACATCGAACACTGAAGCTTTCTTT. The J gene is TRBJ1-1, the V gene TRBV6-1, with D possibly being TRBD1 (5 bases). CDR3 length: 13 residues. The V gene lost 6 bases and the J gene lost 1 base, with 9 bases spanning the gap. Germline CDR1 and CDR2: MNHNS and SASEGT.

This clonotype is a singleton in its sample. The chain recombines TRBV12-3 or TRBV12-4 with TRBJ1-4; D remains unclear. V dropped 6 bases and J dropped 5 bases, with 16 bases sitting between them. The CDR3 runs 15 residues. CDR3 sequence (DNA): TGTGCCAGCAGACCTAAGTCGGGAAAAAATGAAAAACTGTTTTTT. Translated, it gives CASRPKSGKNEKLFF.

The chain has TRBV20-1 and TRBJ1-1; D is perhaps TRBD1 (5 bases). The ends were cut back, 3 bases at V and 4 bases at J, with 18 bases in the middle. CDR1 and CDR2 from the germline V gene are DFQATT and SNEGSKA (reference sequence). This CDR3 contains 15 residues. CDR3 nucleotide sequence: TGCAGTGCTAGGGAGATTAAGGGCAGGGCCACTGAAGCTTTCTTT. It yields the protein CSAREIKGRATEAFF.

The chain has TRBV29-1 and TRBJ2-3, with 9 bases lining up with TRBD2. Germline V gene sequence: CDR1 SQVTM, CDR2 ANQGSEA. The CDR3 sequence is 13 residues long. The J segment lost 6 bases and the V segment lost 4 bases, leaving 5 bases of the junction unmatched. The CDR3 is CSVGGRAVDTQYF. CDR3 bases: TGCAGCGTTGGCGGGAGGGCCGTGGATACGCAGTATTTT.

This clonotype was picked up a small number of times. V and J are TRBV5-1 and TRBJ1-4; TRBD1 matches 9 bases. This CDR3 is 15 amino acids long. Germline V gene sequence: CDR1 SGHRS, CDR2 YFSETQ. V lost 4 bases and J lost 5; bases outside the gene matches: 6. The CDR3 region is CASSGTGFPNEKLFF. CDR3 sequence (DNA): TGCGCCAGCAGCGGGACAGGGTTCCCAAATGAAAAACTGTTTTTT.